One T cell receptor beta chain is described in this entry. Its antigen target is currently unknown. There are no base qualities to consult, and no much larger clone falls within one base. The immunoSEQ Assay, a bias-controlled multiplex PCR, was used to amplify TCRbeta CDR3 regions from genomic DNA. From the authors' description of their analysis: The number of nucleated cells in each sample was estimated from the amplification of reference gene primers within the assay. To quantify the absolute abundance of each unique TCRbeta CDR3 rearrangement, sequence reads were collapsed and filtered. For each sample, productive Simpson clonality was calculated by taking the square root of Simpson's diversity index across productive rearrangements. TCRdb holds this immuneACCESS table with in-frame rearrangements only. Some clones are missing; in checked studies, unresolved V genes explain under half, and the rest has no known cause. V, J and clone size reflect that table, while D and trimming were determined from the DNA. The sample has around 130,000 clones on record, less than 90% of them singletons. The ten top clones hold 8.5% to 9% of the sample.

The V end gives up 4 bases and the J end 5 bases, leaving 7 bases in the junction not matched to a gene. The CDR3, cysteine through phenylalanine, is 16 amino acids long. Here the CDR3 DNA is all that survives: 48 bases in frame from base 1. CDR1 and CDR2 (SGHTA, FQGNSA) derive from the germline V gene. This specimen belongs to a study of blood T cell repertoires in COVID-19 (dated by TCRdb to the early 2020s). Some background on the complete study: Samples from collaborators originated in the United States, Italy and Spain and spanned both the acute and convalescent phases of COVID-19. The material from the prospective study consisted of cDNA or gDNA derived from T cells, B-cell-depleted T cells, or PBMCs. Subjects who had been exposed to COVID-19, were actively infected with it, or had recovered from it provided the deeply sampled blood TCRbeta repertoires that made up the dataset. A freely available public database, intended as a resource for researchers studying the immune response to SARS-CoV-2, is where the repertoires were released. The samples were drawn from the first 160 participants of the ongoing ImmuneRACE study and from 1,254 subjects provided by 6 global collaborators. A de-identified subject ID, COVID-19 status, age in years and sex were almost always included in the sample metadata. HLA class I and class II types, where available, came from metadata supplied by the sample provider rather than from assay-based typing.

One collaborating source in Seattle enrolled patients while the patients were actively infected and followed the patients over time throughout the course of disease. The collaborating institutions used their own protocols to collect whole blood in K2EDTA tubes. For TCRbeta analysis, collaborator samples were shipped as frozen whole blood, as isolated PBMCs, or as DNA extracted from either sample type. Overall study results and their limits: How much clinical and demographic metadata was included differed by source and by participant, and the metadata was provided uncurated.

In this chain, TRBV7-2 is recombined with TRBJ2-3; 12 bases in the middle match TRBD2. This clonotype originated in a man in his thirties or forties with COVID-19, enrolled during active disease. What was sequenced was peripheral blood. The DNA sequence is TGTGCCAGCAGCTCCAGACTAGCGGGAGAGGGAGATACGCAGTATTTT. It is translated as CASSSRLAGEGDTQYF.